The next 17 T cell receptor beta chains were all read from a single sample in a study of vaccination and CD4 T cells after COVID-19. Their antigens remain unidentified. Treatment here: approximately 11-day PBMC culture with coronavirus spike peptide pools or control peptides (ViraFEST assay). Cultured CD4+ T-cell DNA underwent Oncomine TCR Beta short-read sequencing. In TCRdb, the PCR reads were re-called with MiXCR into one record per CDR3 protein. The table includes 20,000 or so distinct CDR3 sequences, roughly three fifths detected once. Sequenced input: CD4+ T cells from blood, cultured in vitro. All receptors derive from a human donor who had recovered from COVID-19.

The sample holds one count of this clonotype. V is TRBV9 and J is TRBJ1-5; TRBD1 is a possible D gene (5 bases). Deletions cut 4 bases from V and 7 bases from J, with 18 bases between. The CDR3 is 15 amino acids. In germline, CDR1 is SGDLS, CDR2 YYNGEE. For the CDR3, the DNA is TGTGCCAGCAGCCCGACGGACACCGGAGGCCAGCCCCAGCATTTT. The encoded protein is CASSPTDTGGQPQHF.

The chain links TRBV6-5 to TRBJ2-3, with D perhaps TRBD1 or TRBD2 (5 bases each). The V end was cut by 2 bases, the J end by 7 bases, with 7 bases between. This CDR3 comprises 12 residues. The germline gives CDR1 MNHEY, CDR2 SVGAGI. As DNA, the CDR3 is TGTGCCAGCAGTTACGAGGGGAATACGCAGTATTTT. Protein sequence: CASSYEGNTQYF.

This clonotype came up a few times. The chain joins TRBV20-1 to TRBJ1-6, with a tentative D call TRBD1 (5 bases). In germline, CDR1 is DFQATT, CDR2 SNEGSKA (reference sequence). This CDR3 comprises 14 residues. Trimming pared 4 bases from V and 6 bases from J, leaving 13 bases between. DNA for the CDR3: TGCAGTGCTATACCCGGGGGGGGTAATTCACCCCTCCACTTT. Translating it yields CSAIPGGGNSPLHF.

This rearrangement joins TRBV5-1 to TRBJ2-7, with 13 bases aligning to TRBD2. V was pared by 0 bases and J by 7 bases, with 7 bases of the junction left unmatched. CDR3 size: 16 residues. The germline CDR1 and CDR2 sequences are SGHRS and YFSETQ. As DNA, the CDR3 is TGCGCCAGCAGCTTGGGGCCCACTAGCGGGAGGGAAGAGCAGTACTTC. Its protein is CASSLGPTSGREEQYF.

The chain carries TRBV15 and TRBJ1-2, with 9 bases that match TRBD1. Trimming cost V 5 bases and J 8 bases; bases outside gene matches: 9. CDR3 length equals 14 residues. Germline assignment: CDR1 LNHNV and CDR2 YYDKDF (reference sequence). CDR3: CATSGGTGYSGYTF. The DNA for the CDR3 is TGTGCCACCAGCGGAGGGACAGGGTATTCCGGCTACACCTTC.

The V and J genes are TRBV5-1 and TRBJ2-1; 13 bases fit TRBD2. CDR3 size: 16 residues. J gave up 6 bases and V 0 bases, and 3 bases lay outside the gene matches. CDR1 is SGHRS, CDR2 YFSETQ, per germline. CDR3 sequence (DNA): TGCGCCAGCAGCTTGGTACTAGCGGGGGGGGTCAATGAGCAGTTCTTC. This codes for CASSLVLAGGVNEQFF.

This chain links TRBV28 with TRBJ1-5; TRBD1 aligns across 8 bases. V was clipped by 5 bases and J by 6 bases; unmatched bases: 3. This CDR3 comprises 13 residues. From germline, CDR1 is MDHEN and CDR2 SYDVKM. DNA for the CDR3: TGTGCCAGCAGTGCCAGGGGGCCTCAGCCCCAGCATTTT. It encodes CASSARGPQPQHF.

The chain uses TRBV7-2 and TRBJ1-2; 11 bases fit TRBD1. This CDR3 comprises 13 residues. Germline V gene lookup returns CDR1 SGHTA and CDR2 FQGNSA. V shed 2 bases, J shed 14 bases, and the junction held 7 bases outside the gene matches. CDR3 bases: TGTGCCAGCAGCTTACAACCGGGACAGGGGGTTACCTTC. It codes for CASSLQPGQGVTF.

The chain joins TRBV12-5 to TRBJ2-1, with D perhaps TRBD2 (5 bases). Trimming removed 3 bases from V and 4 bases from J, with 10 bases in between. The CDR3 sequence is 14 residues long. The germline V gene has CDR1 LGHNT and CDR2 FRNRAP. CDR3 residues: CASGLEAAYNEQFF. For the CDR3, the DNA is TGTGCTAGTGGTTTAGAAGCGGCTTACAATGAGCAGTTCTTC.

This chain joins TRBV28 and TRBJ2-7; possible D gene TRBD1, 6 bases. The CDR3 is 12 residues long. Trimming pared 6 bases from V and 4 bases from J, leaving 10 bases between. Germline V lookup: CDR1 MDHEN, CDR2 SYDVKM. CDR3 nucleotide sequence: TGTGCCAGCAGGACAGGAGTTTACGAGCAGTACTTC. As protein: CASRTGVYEQYF.

The chain carries TRBV30 and TRBJ1-5; maybe TRBD1 (5 bases). The CDR3 has 13 residues. The V gene lost 3 bases and the J gene lost 6 bases, with 12 bases spanning the gap. The germline V gene has CDR1 GTSNPN and CDR2 SVGIG (reference sequence). The CDR3 sequence is CAWSGGPRQPQHF. In DNA form, the CDR3 reads TGTGCCTGGAGCGGGGGTCCGCGTCAGCCCCAGCATTTT.

This clonotype was counted a few times. This chain joins TRBV25-1 and TRBJ2-3; weak D call: TRBD2 (5 bases). The V gene lost 7 bases and the J gene lost 3 bases, with 14 bases spanning the gap. Germline assignment: CDR1 MGHDK and CDR2 SYGVNS. The CDR3 has 14 residues. The CDR3 sequence is CASNTRERTDTQYF. Here the CDR3 DNA reads TGTGCCAGCAATACGAGGGAACGGACAGATACGCAGTATTTT.

The chain has TRBV28 and TRBJ2-1; 7 bases are a match to TRBD2. CDR3 length equals 13 residues. With V trimmed by 7 bases and J by 8 bases, 8 bases remained unmatched. Germline lookup yields CDR1 MDHEN and CDR2 SYDVKM. CDR3 loop: CASKRAGLYEQFF. CDR3 DNA sequence: TGTGCCAGCAAAAGAGCGGGGTTATATGAGCAGTTCTTC.

This chain links TRBV7-2 with TRBJ1-2; 7 bases are shared with TRBD1. Germline lookup yields CDR1 SGHTA and CDR2 FQGNSA. This CDR3 has 13 amino acids. V lost 5 bases to trimming and J lost 8 bases; unmatched junction nucleotides: 8. The chain's CDR3 is CASSITGVEGYTF. DNA of the CDR3: TGTGCCAGCAGCATAACAGGGGTTGAGGGCTACACCTTC.

V usage is TRBV7-2 and J usage is TRBJ1-1; no clear D gene. CDR3 length: 15 residues. V lost 5 bases and J lost 4, with 17 bases in between. Germline loops: CDR1 SGHTA, CDR2 FQGNSA. CDR3 nucleotide sequence: TGTGCCAGCAGCCCCACAAGTCAGAGAAGCACTGAAGCTTTCTTT. Encoded protein: CASSPTSQRSTEAFF.

This rearrangement joins TRBV7-6 to TRBJ2-2, with 9 bases lining up with TRBD1. Germline V CDR1 and CDR2: SGHVS, FNYEAQ. The CDR3 contains 17 residues. The V and J ends lost 5 bases and 7 bases, in that order; junction bases with no gene match: 14. The CDR3 here is CASSPSVGQGKYGELFF. DNA of the CDR3: TGTGCCAGCAGCCCATCGGTGGGACAGGGAAAGTACGGGGAGCTGTTTTTT.

V usage is TRBV6-1 and J usage is TRBJ1-6; D unresolved. CDR1 and CDR2 (germline): MNHNS, SASEGT. This CDR3 has 16 amino acids. The V end lost 6 bases, the J end lost 6 bases, and 18 bases lay between the germline ends. The CDR3, as DNA: TGTGCCAGCAGCTCCTCCCGTCGTCTGGGTAATTCACCCCTCCACTTT. As protein: CASSSSRRLGNSPLHF.